The TCR beta chain described here comes from a study of T cells in Graves' hyperthyroidism and ophthalmopathy. Findings and caveats of the study: Classification by a 13 V-J model distinguished ophthalmopathy from stable hyperthyroidism.

V lost 5 bases and J lost 4; bases outside the gene matches: 8. The germline gives CDR1 SEHNR, CDR2 FQNEAQ (reference sequence). The CDR3 extends over 15 amino acids. This clonotype was observed many times. Its antigen is unknown. Authors of the study amplified TCR beta CDR3 regions from RNA transcripts. A first-round RT-PCR of the TCR CDR3 used the HTBI primer set. TCRdb redid the calling of the multiplex PCR reads with MiXCR, one entry per CDR3 protein. The sample gives about 290,000 distinct CDR3 sequences, roughly 13% of which show up once; approximately 7.9% is in the top ten. When ophthalmopathy did not progress within 18 months, Graves' hyperthyroidism was considered stable. Around 9.9 ml of fresh peripheral blood supplied the PBMCs.

The rearrangement joins TRBV7-9 to TRBJ1-2, with 9 bases matching TRBD1. The sequence derives from a woman aged 40 to 50 with Graves' hyperthyroidism. Sequencing input: blood. The CDR3 loop reads CASSQQGAHSYGYTF. The CDR3 nucleotides read TGTGCCAGCAGCCAACAGGGGGCGCATAGCTATGGCTACACCTTC.